This T cell receptor beta chain comes out of a study of blood T cell repertoires in COVID-19. Germline assignment: CDR1 SQVTM and CDR2 ANQGSEA. This CDR3 has 11 amino acids. The V and J ends lost 6 bases and 4 bases respectively, with 9 bases between them. The method was immunoSEQ multiplex PCR; TCRdb's version includes in-frame clones alone and lacks a portion of them. The sample lists around 80,000 clones, roughly four fifths occurring once. This clone came up once. Sequenced sample: peripheral blood. The source is a human donor in a cohort sampled during active COVID-19. This rearrangement joins TRBV29-1 to TRBJ1-2; D uncertain. DNA of the CDR3: TGCAGCGTAAGGACTGCCTATGGCTACACCTTC. Encoded protein: CSVRTAYGYTF. Together with reference TRBV29-1 and TRBJ1-2, the CDR3 gives the full variable domain: SAVISQKPSRDICQRGTSLTIQCQVDSQVTMMFWYRQQPGQSLTLIATANQGSEATYESGFVIDKFPISRPNLTFSTLTVSNMSPEDSSIYLCSVRTAYGYTFGSGTRLTVV.